The 9 T cell receptor beta chains presented below share a single source sample, sequenced in a study of blood T cell repertoires in COVID-19. Here immunoSEQ multiplex PCR was the method, and the copy in TCRdb shows in-frame clones only, minus some. The sample has just over 650,000 clones; 90% are singletons. The sequencing sample was made of peripheral blood. The receptors here all came from a woman in her late teens or twenties with acute or convalescent COVID-19.

The rearrangement links TRBV2 to TRBJ2-1; TRBD2 agrees at 7 bases. The CDR3 spans 16 residues. After removal of 7 bases from V and 2 bases from J, the junction contained 11 bases not matched to a gene. Germline CDR1 and CDR2: SNHLY and FYNNEI. The CDR3 nucleotides are TGTGCCAGCACCAGCCTTGGGGGGGGAACCTACAATGAGCAGTTCTTC. Its translation: CASTSLGGGTYNEQFF.

The chain is built from TRBV2 and TRBJ2-1, with 12 positions matching TRBD2. The CDR3 is 17 residues long. CDR1 is SNHLY, CDR2 FYNNEI, per germline. V shed 4 bases and J 7 bases; nucleotides not matched to a gene: 11. In DNA form, the CDR3 reads TGTGCCAGCAGTGGGCTCCCTAGCGGGGGGGTTGAGAATGAGCAGTTCTTC. Translation: CASSGLPSGGVENEQFF.

The genes are TRBV10-3 and TRBJ1-4, with D tentatively TRBD1 (6 bases). V gave up 3 bases and J gave up 4 bases, with 18 bases separating them. Germline CDR1 reads ENHRY; CDR2 reads SYGVKD. The CDR3 contains 17 residues. The DNA for the CDR3 is TGTGCCATCAGTGAAATCCTAAGAGGGGGTGATAATGAAAAACTGTTTTTT. Its translation is CAISEILRGGDNEKLFF.

This chain joins TRBV28 and TRBJ1-5, with D perhaps TRBD1 (6 bases). The CDR3 contains 14 residues. In germline, CDR1 is MDHEN, CDR2 SYDVKM. V lost 6 bases and J 6 bases, leaving 15 bases between the germline ends. The CDR3 region is CASRAAGVGQPQHF. DNA of the CDR3: TGTGCCAGCAGGGCGGCAGGGGTAGGTCAGCCCCAGCATTTT.

This chain joins TRBV9 and TRBJ1-3, with D tentatively TRBD1 (5 bases). The CDR3 length is 17 residues. The V end lost 0 bases, the J end lost 0 bases, and 13 bases lay between the germline ends. Per the germline V gene, CDR1 is SGDLS and CDR2 is YYNGEE. This CDR3 reads CASSVGPGGVSGNTIYF. The CDR3 DNA is TGTGCCAGCAGCGTAGGACCTGGGGGGGTCTCTGGAAACACCATATATTTT.

This rearrangement joins TRBV28 to TRBJ1-1; D uncertain. The CDR3 length is 14 residues. The germline V gene encodes CDR1 MDHEN and CDR2 SYDVKM. V was pared by 6 bases and J by 2 bases, with 13 bases between. The CDR3 region has the DNA TGTGCCAGCAGCCCAACTGGCGGTAACACTGAAGCTTTCTTT. Amino acid sequence: CASSPTGGNTEAFF.

V usage is TRBV25-1 and J usage is TRBJ1-6, with 9 bases that match TRBD1. Germline V gives CDR1 MGHDK, CDR2 SYGVNS. V was pared by 4 bases and J by 7 bases, with 5 bases of the junction left unmatched. The CDR3 spans 15 residues. Written as DNA, the CDR3 is TGTGCCAGCAGTGGGGGACAGGGAGTAAATTCACCCCTCCACTTT. The encoded protein is CASSGGQGVNSPLHF.

The gene calls are TRBV4-1 and TRBJ2-7, with TRBD2 identical over 9 bases. The ends lost 4 bases at V and 5 bases at J; junction bases unmatched: 18. The CDR3 consists of 18 residues. Germline CDR1 and CDR2: MGHRA and YSYEKL. The CDR3 sequence: CASSPLLAGLAWGDEQYF. The CDR3 region has the DNA TGCGCCAGCAGCCCCCTGCTAGCGGGGCTCGCCTGGGGAGACGAGCAGTACTTC.

A few counts support this clone. The chain carries TRBV12-5 and TRBJ1-3; D unclear. Germline V gene lookup returns CDR1 LGHNT and CDR2 FRNRAP. The germline V and J ends were trimmed by 7 bases and 2 bases, with 6 bases remaining between them. The CDR3 sequence is 12 residues long. CDR3 DNA sequence: TGTGCTAGTGCTATAACTGGAAACACCATATATTTT. Translation gives CASAITGNTIYF.